This entry describes one T cell receptor beta chain. The sample is drawn from a study of cytomegalovirus exposure and HLA in healthy donors. The V end was cut by 5 bases, the J end by 7 bases, with 16 bases between. The germline gives CDR1 MDHEN, CDR2 SYDVKM. The CDR3 sequence is 14 residues long. PCR amplification relied on 60 Vbeta primers (plus 13 Jbeta primers). Data came from immunoSEQ multiplex PCR; TCRdb stores just in-frame clones and leaves some out. The sample holds around 94,000 clones, roughly 60% seen once. The sequenced material came from PBMCs. This TCR derives from a human donor in good health. The rearrangement uses TRBV28 and TRBJ2-3; D gene unclear. The CDR3 spells CASSRLVKLNTQYF. The CDR3 DNA follows: TGTGCCAGCAGTCGCCTCGTCAAACTAAATACGCAGTATTTT.